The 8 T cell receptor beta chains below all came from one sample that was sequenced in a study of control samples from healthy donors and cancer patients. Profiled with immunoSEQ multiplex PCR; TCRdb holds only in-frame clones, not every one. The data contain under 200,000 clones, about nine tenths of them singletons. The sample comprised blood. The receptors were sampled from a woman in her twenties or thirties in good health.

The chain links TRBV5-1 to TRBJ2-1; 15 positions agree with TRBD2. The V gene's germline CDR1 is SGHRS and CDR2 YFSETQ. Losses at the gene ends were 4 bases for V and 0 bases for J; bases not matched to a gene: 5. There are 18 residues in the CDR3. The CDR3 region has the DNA TGCGCCAGCAGCACCGGGACTAGCGGGAGGAGCTCCTACAATGAGCAGTTCTTC. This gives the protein CASSTGTSGRSSYNEQFF.

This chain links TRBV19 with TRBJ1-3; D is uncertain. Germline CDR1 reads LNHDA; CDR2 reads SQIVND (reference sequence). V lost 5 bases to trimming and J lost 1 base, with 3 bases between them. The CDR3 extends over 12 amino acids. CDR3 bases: TGTGCCAGTAGTGTTTCTGGAAACACCATATATTTT. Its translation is CASSVSGNTIYF.

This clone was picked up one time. CDR3 in amino acids: CASSLDLAGYNEQFF. The CDR3 region has the DNA TGTGCCAGCAGCTTGGACCTAGCGGGTTACAATGAGCAGTTCTTC. The J gene is TRBJ2-1, the V gene TRBV5-5; 8 bases match TRBD2. The V gene end was trimmed by 0 bases and the J gene end by 4 bases; junction bases not matched to a gene: 3. Germline V gene sequence: CDR1 SGHKS, CDR2 YYEKEE (reference sequence). This CDR3 is 15 amino acids long.

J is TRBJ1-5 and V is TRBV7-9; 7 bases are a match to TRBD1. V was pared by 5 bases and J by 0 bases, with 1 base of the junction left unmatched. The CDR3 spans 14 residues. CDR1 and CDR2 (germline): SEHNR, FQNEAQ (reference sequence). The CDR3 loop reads CASSGTDSNQPQHF. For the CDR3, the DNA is TGTGCCAGCAGCGGGACAGATAGCAATCAGCCCCAGCATTTT.

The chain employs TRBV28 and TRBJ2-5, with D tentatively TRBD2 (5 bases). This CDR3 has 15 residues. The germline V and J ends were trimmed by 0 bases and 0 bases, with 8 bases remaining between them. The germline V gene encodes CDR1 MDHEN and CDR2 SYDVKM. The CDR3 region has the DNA TGTGCCAGCAGTTTATGGGACTTTAACCAAGAGACCCAGTACTTC. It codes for CASSLWDFNQETQYF.

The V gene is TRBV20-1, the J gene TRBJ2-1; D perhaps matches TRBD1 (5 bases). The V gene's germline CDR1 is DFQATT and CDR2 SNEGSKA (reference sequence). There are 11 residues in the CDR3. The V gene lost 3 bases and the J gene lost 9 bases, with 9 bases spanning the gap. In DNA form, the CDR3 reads TGCAGTGCTAGGCTAGGGGTTGAGCAGTTCTTC. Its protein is CSARLGVEQFF.

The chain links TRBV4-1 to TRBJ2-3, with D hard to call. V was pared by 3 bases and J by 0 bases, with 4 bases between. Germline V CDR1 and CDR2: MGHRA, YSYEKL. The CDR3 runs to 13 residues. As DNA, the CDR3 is TGCGCCAGCAGCCATCCCAGCACAGATACGCAGTATTTT. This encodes CASSHPSTDTQYF.

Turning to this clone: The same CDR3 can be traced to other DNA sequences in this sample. CDR3 DNA: TGTGCCAGCAGCCAAGGCAGGAACACTGAAGCTTTCTTT. Translating gives CASSQGRNTEAFF. The V call is TRBV14, the J call TRBJ1-1; no clear D gene. V lost 1 base to trimming and J lost 1 base, with 4 bases between them. The CDR3 has 13 residues. Germline-derived CDR1 and CDR2 are SGHDN and FVKESK. The full variable domain, completed using reference TRBV14 and TRBJ1-1, is EAGVTQFPSHSVIEKGQTVTLRCDPISGHDNLYWYRRVMGKEIKFLLHFVKESKQDESGMPNNRFLAERTGGTYSTLKVQPAELEDSGVYFCASSQGRNTEAFFGQGTRLTVV.